These 9 T cell receptor beta chains originate from one sample sequenced in a study of blood T cell repertoires in COVID-19. TCRdb's copy holds only in-frame clones and misses some; the assay was immunoSEQ multiplex PCR. The sample lists roughly 570,000 clones, less than 90% occurring once. What was sequenced was peripheral blood. These receptors came from a woman aged 45-59 years with COVID-19, enrolled during active disease.

This clone appeared a few times. The V gene is TRBV2, the J gene TRBJ1-2, with 10 bases that match TRBD1. The germline V gene has CDR1 SNHLY and CDR2 FYNNEI. With 7 bases clipped from V and 6 bases from J, the junction kept 8 bases outside the gene matches. There are 14 residues in the CDR3. The CDR3 bases are TGTGCCAGCACCCGACAGGGGGCTTTCAATGGCTACACCTTC. Translation: CASTRQGAFNGYTF.

Worth noting for this clone: At one end the junction does not follow the germline gene, possibly because of a read error. V gene TRBV2 combines with J gene TRBJ2-7, with a weak D call TRBD1 (6 bases). The germline V gene encodes CDR1 SNHLY and CDR2 FYNNEI. There are 14 residues in the CDR3. CDR3 in amino acids: CASREGQLTYEQYF. The CDR3, as DNA: TGTGCCAGCAGGGAAGGACAGCTTACCTACGAGCAGTACTTC. The full variable domain, completed using reference TRBV2 and TRBJ2-7, is EPEVTQTPSHQVTQMGQEVILRCVPISNHLYFYWYRQILGQKVEFLVSFYNNEISEKSEIFDDQFSVERPDGSNFTLKIRSTKLEDSAMYFCASREGQLTYEQYFGPGTRLTVT.

This clone was detected only a few times. This chain joins TRBV27 and TRBJ2-2; tentatively, D is TRBD2 (6 bases). The CDR3 totals 14 residues. Per the germline V gene, CDR1 is MNHEY and CDR2 is SMNVEV (reference sequence). Deletions cut 10 bases from V and 3 bases from J, with 15 bases between. CDR3 DNA: TGTGCCAACTTCCGGGAGTCATACACCGGGGAGCTGTTTTTT. Encoded protein: CANFRESYTGELFF.

This clone occurred a few times. The rearrangement joins TRBV6-2 or TRBV6-3 to TRBJ1-1; tentatively, D is TRBD1 (5 bases). CDR3 length: 14 amino acids. Trimming shortened V by 4 bases and J by 0 bases, and 9 bases separated the two germline ends. Germline V gene lookup returns CDR1 MNHEY and CDR2 SVGEGT. CDR3 nucleotides: TGTGCCAGCAGTTCGGACACTCTGAACACTGAAGCTTTCTTT. Its protein is CASSSDTLNTEAFF.

This clone has only one observation. V is TRBV5-1 and J is TRBJ2-1; 10 bases map to TRBD1. The germline V gene has CDR1 SGHRS and CDR2 YFSETQ. CDR3 length equals 16 residues. Unmatched junction bases numbered 13, after V lost 4 bases and J lost 9 bases. In DNA form, the CDR3 reads TGCGCCAGCAGCCCCGAAACGGGACAGGGGAGGGGTGAGCAGTTCTTC. It yields the protein CASSPETGQGRGEQFF. Full variable domain (rest looked up from reference TRBV5-1 and TRBJ2-1): KAGVTQTPRYLIKTRGQQVTLSCSPISGHRSVSWYQQTPGQGLQFLFEYFSETQRNKGNFPGRFSGRQFSNSRSEMNVSTLELGDSALYLCASSPETGQGRGEQFFGPGTRLTVL.

This clone was counted once. This chain connects TRBV9 to TRBJ1-2; 8 bases align to TRBD1. The CDR3 has 12 residues. V shed 5 bases and J 8 bases; nucleotides not matched to a gene: 5. The germline CDR1 and CDR2 sequences are SGDLS and YYNGEE. The CDR3 nucleotides are TGTGCCAGCAGTATGACAGGGGCCGGCTACACCTTC. Its protein is CASSMTGAGYTF.

The chain recombines TRBV7-9 with TRBJ2-2, with D unclear. The length of the CDR3 is 13 residues. V dropped 1 base and J dropped 5 bases, with 5 bases sitting between them. Germline V CDR1 and CDR2: SEHNR, FQNEAQ (reference sequence). The CDR3 protein is CASSLDGTGELFF. DNA for the CDR3: TGTGCCAGCAGCTTAGACGGTACCGGGGAGCTGTTTTTT.

With respect to this clone: Other DNA sequences in this sample translate to the same CDR3. V and J are TRBV28 and TRBJ1-6, with D uncertain. Germline V gene sequence: CDR1 MDHEN, CDR2 SYDVKM. V was trimmed by 4 bases and J by 8 bases, leaving 3 bases between them. CDR3 length equals 11 residues. CDR3 sequence (DNA): TGTGCCAGCAGTTCGGATTCACCCCTCCACTTT. Amino acid sequence: CASSSDSPLHF.

The chain carries TRBV7-2 and TRBJ1-2, with 12 bases lining up with TRBD1. V lost 7 bases, J lost 7 bases, and 13 bases stayed unmatched. From germline, CDR1 is SGHTA and CDR2 FQGNSA. The CDR3 extends over 16 amino acids. The CDR3 nucleotides are TGTGCCAGCACCCCGGGACAGGGGGCTACCCACGGTGGCTACACCTTC. It is translated as CASTPGQGATHGGYTF.